Sequencing of this T cell receptor (beta chain) was carried out in a study of graft-versus-host responses after intestinal transplantation. About the research overall: Grafts that recipients had were multivisceral, liver-intestinal, or isolated intestinal transplants. The recipients all started with anti-thymocyte globulin induction and then took tacrolimus and steroids for approximately 3 years. Notes on the study in general: Individuals who had graft-donor T cell macrochimerism had allografts that showed high graft-versus-host to host-versus-graft clonal ratios.

This clone came up once. What it binds is unknown. TCRdb's copy holds only in-frame clones and misses some; the assay was immunoSEQ multiplex PCR. In the table there are about 81,000 clones, about 89% of which are singletons. V shed 6 bases and J 8 bases; nucleotides not matched to a gene: 8. Germline V gene sequence: CDR1 SNHLY, CDR2 FYNNEI. The CDR3 length is 13 residues. The sample here was unstimulated CD4+ T cells sorted from spleen or lymph node cells, taken before intestinal transplant. This chain links TRBV2 with TRBJ2-5; TRBD2 matches 8 bases. The sequence was obtained from a human donor who received an intestinal transplant. CDR3 sequence: CASRRDSGATQYF. CDR3 nucleotide sequence: TGTGCCAGCAGGAGGGATAGCGGGGCCACCCAGTACTTC.